This TCR beta chain derives from a study of response to subunit inactivated influenza vaccine. TCRdb processed the RT-PCR reads anew with MiXCR; each CDR3 protein has one entry. The profile shows about 700,000 distinct CDR3 sequences, approximately 15% of them singletons. About this clonotype itself: Its specificity is not known.

The germline V and J ends were trimmed by 2 bases and 2 bases, with 9 bases remaining between them. The germline V gene encodes CDR1 SGHAT and CDR2 FQNNGV. The CDR3 is made up of 14 amino acids. General study findings and limits: Each seasonal influenza vaccination, the authors suggested, recruits few new T cells.

The TCR comes from a man aged 45-65 years who received an inactivated influenza vaccine. Sequencing used PBMCs from blood, obtained less than 15 days before vaccination. The chain has TRBV11-2 and TRBJ1-2; tentative D call: TRBD1 (5 bases). In nucleotides, the CDR3 is TGTGCCAGCAGCTTATGGGGGATAAACTATGGCTACACCTTC. It translates to CASSLWGINYGYTF.